This T cell receptor beta chain originates from a study of PD-1 and CTLA-4 blockade in melanoma (dated by TCRdb to the early 2020s). Regarding the research as a whole: The study compared how PD-1 blockade and CTLA-4 blockade affected the melanoma-reactive CD8 T cell response in patients with melanoma.

The method was the immunoSEQ multiplex PCR assay. In its TCRdb copy, this immuneACCESS table keeps in-frame sequences only and misses some clones. Where compared with another copy, unresolved V genes explain less than half of these, and the others have no known cause. The sample records approximately 33,000 clones, approximately 90% of which are singletons. The ten largest clonotypes hold 6.5% to 9.5% of the sample. V is reduced by 7 bases and J by 7 bases, leaving a spacing of 21 bases between them. CDR1 KGHDR and CDR2 SFDVKD are derived from the germline V gene. The CDR3 spans 15 residues, from the cysteine through the phenylalanine. CDR3 DNA is the only sequence kept; it has 45 bases, read in frame from the first base. About this clone: Its antigen remains undetermined. No clone much larger than this one lies a single base away; base qualities are absent. Other DNA sequences in the sample encode the same CDR3.

Sequencing used CD8+ T cells from peripheral blood, obtained from a patient given anti-PD-1 treatment. This chain is built from TRBV24-1 and TRBJ1-1, with a weak D call of TRBD1 (6 bases match). The source of this sequence is a human donor with melanoma. The nucleotide sequence reads as follows: TGTGCCACCAGGGGGGCCGCAGGGGAGCTGAATGAAGCTTTCTTT. Its amino acids are CATRGAAGELNEAFF.